This T cell receptor beta chain was retrieved from a study of T cells after posttransplantation cyclophosphamide. Germline lookup yields CDR1 MDHEN and CDR2 SYDVKM. Trimming removed 6 bases from V and 3 bases from J; junction bases left unmatched: 8. The CDR3 runs to 16 residues. This clone was seen at least ten times. The antigen remains undetermined. Profiling relied on immunoSEQ multiplex PCR, and the TCRdb table lists in-frame clones only, not all of them. The sample has thousands of clones, none seen only once. Cyclophosphamide on days +3 and +4 followed busulfan-fludarabine conditioning and a marrow graft. Study-wide points: Skin or GI-infiltrating T cells shared few TRB sequences with blood. TRB clonality was highly associated with recipient CMV seropositivity and reactivation.

The chain joins TRBV28 to TRBJ2-3; 11 bases are a match to TRBD1. The receptor comes from a male patient in his sixties or seventies who received an allogeneic stem cell transplant from a related donor and was CMV-positive. The graft donor may have contributed some T cells. Sequences were derived from PBMCs, sampled after allogeneic stem cell transplant with posttransplant cyclophosphamide. The CDR3 reads CASRGDRGLWTDTQYF. The CDR3 nucleotides read TGTGCCAGCAGGGGGGACAGGGGGTTGTGGACAGATACGCAGTATTTT.